A selection of T cell receptor beta chains follows, all from one sample in a study of regulatory T cells in long-lasting Graves disease. MiXCR, applied by TCRdb to the multiplex PCR reads, yields one record per CDR3 protein. This table has approximately 400,000 distinct CDR3 sequences, roughly 16% appearing once. The sequences come from peripheral blood mononuclear cells (PBMCs), collected at new diagnosis, from a patient treated with antithyroid drugs. These receptor sequences come from a female donor with Graves disease. Both conserved end residues are part of each CDR3. A D gene is named only where the DNA matches it firmly. Clone sizes are given selectively: once, few, many, or a class where the clone is expanded.

d_call: .
cdr3_length: 14
clone_size: many
v_call: TRBV12-5
j_call: TRBJ1-1
cdr3_nt: TGTGCTAGTGGTTTGCCGGCGGGGGACACTGAAGCTTTCTTT
cdr3_aa: CASGLPAGDTEAFF

d_call: .
cdr3_length: 16
clone_size: many
v_call: TRBV11-2
j_call: TRBJ2-7
cdr3_nt: TGTGCCAGCAGCTTAGACAGCCGGGAGATTCCGGACGAGCAGTACTTC
cdr3_aa: CASSLDSREIPDEQYF

d_call: .
cdr3_length: 14
clone_size: many
v_call: TRBV2
j_call: TRBJ1-2
cdr3_nt: TGTGCCAGCAGTGAGGGGCAGAGCTACTATGGCTACACCTTC
cdr3_aa: CASSEGQSYYGYTF

d_call: .
cdr3_length: 13
clone_size: few
v_call: TRBV25-1
j_call: TRBJ1-1
cdr3_nt: TGTGCCAGCAGTGCCGGGACGACAACTGAAGCTTTCTTT
cdr3_aa: CASSAGTTTEAFF

d_call: .
cdr3_length: 15
clone_size: many
v_call: TRBV4-3
j_call: TRBJ2-7
cdr3_nt: TGCGCCAGCAGCCAAGGCTGGACAGCGTCCTACGAGCAGTACTTC
cdr3_aa: CASSQGWTASYEQYF

d_call: .
cdr3_length: 14
clone_size: many
v_call: TRBV12-3/TRBV12-4
j_call: TRBJ2-1
cdr3_nt: TGTGCCAGCAGCCGGCCGGGCGGGAAAAATGAGCAGTTCTTC
cdr3_aa: CASSRPGGKNEQFF

d_call: .
cdr3_length: 15
clone_size: many
v_call: TRBV28
j_call: TRBJ1-6
cdr3_nt: TGTGCCAGCAGTTTCGGGATCCCTGGGAATTCACCCCTCCACTTT
cdr3_aa: CASSFGIPGNSPLHF

d_call: .
cdr3_length: 13
clone_size: .
v_call: TRBV20-1
j_call: TRBJ2-1
cdr3_nt: TGCAGTGCTAGTAGGCAGCTCTACGATGAGCAGTTCTTC
cdr3_aa: CSASRQLYDEQFF

d_call: TRBD1
cdr3_length: 14
clone_size: many
v_call: TRBV5-1
j_call: TRBJ2-3
cdr3_nt: TGCGCCAGCAGCCAAAACGACAGGGAGGATACGCAGTATTTT
cdr3_aa: CASSQNDREDTQYF

d_call: .
cdr3_length: 11
clone_size: many
v_call: TRBV28
j_call: TRBJ1-2
cdr3_nt: TGTGCCAGGAGACCTCCGTTCGGCTACACCTTC
cdr3_aa: CARRPPFGYTF

d_call: TRBD2
cdr3_length: 17
clone_size: many
v_call: TRBV5-8
j_call: TRBJ2-5
cdr3_nt: TGTGCCAGCAGCTCGCCCTCCGGGACTAGCGACCAAGAGACCCAGTACTTC
cdr3_aa: CASSSPSGTSDQETQYF

d_call: TRBD1
cdr3_length: 14
clone_size: many
v_call: TRBV7-2
j_call: TRBJ2-7
cdr3_nt: TGTGCCAGCAGCTCGACAGGGTACGCCTACGAGCAGTACTTC
cdr3_aa: CASSSTGYAYEQYF

d_call: .
cdr3_length: 15
clone_size: few
v_call: TRBV19
j_call: TRBJ2-3
cdr3_nt: TGTGCCAGTAGATCCCCGGGCAGATCCACAGATACGCAGTATTTT
cdr3_aa: CASRSPGRSTDTQYF

d_call: .
cdr3_length: 16
clone_size: many
v_call: TRBV6-1
j_call: TRBJ2-7
cdr3_nt: TGTGCCAGCATCCCACCTGGAGGGGCCAAACCCTACGAGCAGTACTTC
cdr3_aa: CASIPPGGAKPYEQYF

d_call: TRBD2
cdr3_length: 12
clone_size: many
v_call: TRBV5-6
j_call: TRBJ2-3
cdr3_nt: TGTGCCAGCAGCTATAGCGGGGGGGCGAGGTATTTT
cdr3_aa: CASSYSGGARYF

d_call: TRBD2
cdr3_length: 18
clone_size: few
v_call: TRBV4-3
j_call: TRBJ2-1
cdr3_nt: TGCGCCAGCAGCCAAGAAGGGCTAGCGGGAGGCACCTACAATGAGCAGTTCTTC
cdr3_aa: CASSQEGLAGGTYNEQFF

d_call: .
cdr3_length: 14
clone_size: .
v_call: TRBV19
j_call: TRBJ1-5
cdr3_nt: TGTGCCAGTAGTGTTCCCGCAGGGATTCAGCCCCAGCATTTT
cdr3_aa: CASSVPAGIQPQHF

d_call: .
cdr3_length: 15
clone_size: many
v_call: TRBV28
j_call: TRBJ2-5
cdr3_nt: TGTGCCAGCAGTTTGCGGACTCCCGTGGGGGAGACCCAGTACTTC
cdr3_aa: CASSLRTPVGETQYF

d_call: .
cdr3_length: 13
clone_size: few
v_call: TRBV10-3
j_call: TRBJ1-1
cdr3_nt: TGTGCCATTAGTGGGGCGATGAACACTGAAGCTTTCTTT
cdr3_aa: CAISGAMNTEAFF

d_call: .
cdr3_length: 16
clone_size: many
v_call: TRBV5-1
j_call: TRBJ2-3
cdr3_nt: TGCGCCAGCAGCTTTAACCGGGACACCGCTATATACACGCAGTATTTT
cdr3_aa: CASSFNRDTAIYTQYF

d_call: .
cdr3_length: 14
clone_size: many
v_call: TRBV5-1
j_call: TRBJ2-5
cdr3_nt: TGCGCCAGCAGCTTGGAGGCTAGCCAAGAGACCCAGTACTTC
cdr3_aa: CASSLEASQETQYF

d_call: TRBD2
cdr3_length: 15
clone_size: .
v_call: TRBV2
j_call: TRBJ2-1
cdr3_nt: TGTGCCAGCAGTGAGAGGGGACTACCCTACAATGAGCAGTTCTTC
cdr3_aa: CASSERGLPYNEQFF

d_call: TRBD2
cdr3_length: 15
clone_size: many
v_call: TRBV12-3/TRBV12-4
j_call: TRBJ2-7
cdr3_nt: TGTGCCAGCAGTCATTGGACTAGCGGGAGTTACGAGCAGTACTTC
cdr3_aa: CASSHWTSGSYEQYF

d_call: .
cdr3_length: 15
clone_size: .
v_call: TRBV20-1
j_call: TRBJ2-3
cdr3_nt: TGCAGTGCTAGAGATCAAAGATTGCGGACAGATACGCAGTATTTT
cdr3_aa: CSARDQRLRTDTQYF

d_call: .
cdr3_length: 13
clone_size: many
v_call: TRBV9
j_call: TRBJ2-5
cdr3_nt: TGTGCCAGCAGGGCGACGGGGGCAGAGACCCAGTACTTC
cdr3_aa: CASRATGAETQYF

d_call: .
cdr3_length: 14
clone_size: few
v_call: TRBV6-2/TRBV6-3
j_call: TRBJ2-7
cdr3_nt: TGTGCCAGCAGTTACTCGGGAGGATCCTACGAGCAGTACTTC
cdr3_aa: CASSYSGGSYEQYF

d_call: .
cdr3_length: 14
clone_size: many
v_call: TRBV28
j_call: TRBJ1-4
cdr3_nt: TGTGCCAGCAGGCGGGGCCTCGGTAATGAAAAACTGTTTTTT
cdr3_aa: CASRRGLGNEKLFF

d_call: .
cdr3_length: 12
clone_size: many
v_call: TRBV12-3/TRBV12-4
j_call: TRBJ1-4
cdr3_nt: TGTGCCAGCAGTTTGGGGCTTCAAAAACTGTTTTTT
cdr3_aa: CASSLGLQKLFF

d_call: TRBD1
cdr3_length: 14
clone_size: .
v_call: TRBV19
j_call: TRBJ2-2
cdr3_nt: TGTGCCAGTACTGGCAGGGGGCTTGTCGGGGAGCTGTTTTTT
cdr3_aa: CASTGRGLVGELFF

d_call: .
cdr3_length: 18
clone_size: few
v_call: TRBV13
j_call: TRBJ2-2
cdr3_nt: TGTGCCAGCAGCCCTACCCTATCGGGGGCCTCGACAACCGGGGAGCTGTTTTTT
cdr3_aa: CASSPTLSGASTTGELFF

d_call: .
cdr3_length: 14
clone_size: many
v_call: TRBV20-1
j_call: TRBJ2-2
cdr3_nt: TGCAGTGCTACTACTACGAAGGGTTCCGGGGAGCTGTTTTTT
cdr3_aa: CSATTTKGSGELFF

d_call: .
cdr3_length: 14
clone_size: .
v_call: TRBV14
j_call: TRBJ2-7
cdr3_nt: TGTGCCAGCAGCCAAGCGATTCTGCGGGACGAGCAGTACTTC
cdr3_aa: CASSQAILRDEQYF

d_call: .
cdr3_length: 15
clone_size: many
v_call: TRBV5-1
j_call: TRBJ1-1
cdr3_nt: TGCGCCAGCAGCGACGAACAGGGCGAGGACACTGAAGCTTTCTTT
cdr3_aa: CASSDEQGEDTEAFF

d_call: .
cdr3_length: 12
clone_size: .
v_call: TRBV6-2/TRBV6-3
j_call: TRBJ1-3
cdr3_nt: TGTGCCAGCAGTGAGGTCGGAAACACCATATATTTT
cdr3_aa: CASSEVGNTIYF

d_call: TRBD1
cdr3_length: 17
clone_size: .
v_call: TRBV9
j_call: TRBJ1-1
cdr3_nt: TGTGCCAGCAGCGTAGGGGGGACAGGGAAGATGAACACTGAAGCTTTCTTT
cdr3_aa: CASSVGGTGKMNTEAFF

d_call: TRBD1
cdr3_length: 16
clone_size: .
v_call: TRBV12-3/TRBV12-4
j_call: TRBJ1-6
cdr3_nt: TGTGCCAGCAGTTTAGGGAGACAGGGGCGCGCCTCACCCCTCCACTTT
cdr3_aa: CASSLGRQGRASPLHF

d_call: .
cdr3_length: 13
clone_size: many
v_call: TRBV10-3
j_call: TRBJ2-2
cdr3_nt: TGTGCCATCAGGGAACCGAGCGCCGGGGAGCTGTTTTTT
cdr3_aa: CAIREPSAGELFF

d_call: .
cdr3_length: 15
clone_size: many
v_call: TRBV20-1
j_call: TRBJ2-2
cdr3_nt: TGCAGTGCTGAGACAGGTGATTACAACACCGGGGAGCTGTTTTTT
cdr3_aa: CSAETGDYNTGELFF

d_call: .
cdr3_length: 13
clone_size: .
v_call: TRBV5-6
j_call: TRBJ1-5
cdr3_nt: TGTGCCAGCAGCCTACGATATAATCAGCCCCAGCATTTT
cdr3_aa: CASSLRYNQPQHF

d_call: .
cdr3_length: 17
clone_size: many
v_call: TRBV6-4
j_call: TRBJ1-3
cdr3_nt: TGTGCCAGCAGTGACTCCGGCGTCCCCTCGGCAGAACACACCATATATTTT
cdr3_aa: CASSDSGVPSAEHTIYF

d_call: .
cdr3_length: 16
clone_size: .
v_call: TRBV25-1
j_call: TRBJ1-4
cdr3_nt: TGTGCCAGCAGTTCTCGGCAGGCCCAACTCGAGGAAAAACTGTTTTTT
cdr3_aa: CASSSRQAQLEEKLFF

d_call: .
cdr3_length: 12
clone_size: .
v_call: TRBV29-1
j_call: TRBJ2-1
cdr3_nt: TGCAGCGTTGAAATTGCCTACAATGAGCGGTTCTTC
cdr3_aa: CSVEIAYNERFF

d_call: .
cdr3_length: 14
clone_size: many
v_call: TRBV30
j_call: TRBJ1-2
cdr3_nt: TGTGCCTGGAGGGCCTCAGGAGGGGTCTATGGCTACACCTTC
cdr3_aa: CAWRASGGVYGYTF

d_call: TRBD1
cdr3_length: 14
clone_size: many
v_call: TRBV5-1
j_call: TRBJ2-7
cdr3_nt: TGCGCCAGCAGCCCAGGGACAGGGGGCTCCGAGCAGTACTTC
cdr3_aa: CASSPGTGGSEQYF

d_call: .
cdr3_length: 14
clone_size: many
v_call: TRBV18
j_call: TRBJ1-1
cdr3_nt: TGTGCCAGCTCAGGGACGACAGTCCCTCCTGAAGCTTTCTTT
cdr3_aa: CASSGTTVPPEAFF

d_call: .
cdr3_length: 14
clone_size: many
v_call: TRBV27
j_call: TRBJ1-1
cdr3_nt: TGTGCCAGCGGAGAAAGGGCCACGAACACTGAAGCTTTCTTT
cdr3_aa: CASGERATNTEAFF

d_call: TRBD2
cdr3_length: 17
clone_size: .
v_call: TRBV7-2
j_call: TRBJ2-1
cdr3_nt: TGTGCCAGCAGCTTAGTCTTAGCGGGAGGGTCATCGGATGAGCAGTTCTTC
cdr3_aa: CASSLVLAGGSSDEQFF

d_call: .
cdr3_length: 12
clone_size: many
v_call: TRBV27
j_call: TRBJ2-7
cdr3_nt: TGTGCCAGCAGGGGAGGAGCATACGAGCAGTACTTC
cdr3_aa: CASRGGAYEQYF

d_call: TRBD1
cdr3_length: 14
clone_size: many
v_call: TRBV24-1
j_call: TRBJ1-1
cdr3_nt: TGTGCCACCAGGGATGGGACAGGGGGAACTGAAGCTTTCTTT
cdr3_aa: CATRDGTGGTEAFF

d_call: .
cdr3_length: 16
clone_size: many
v_call: TRBV3-1
j_call: TRBJ1-5
cdr3_nt: TGTGCCAGCAGCCAAATGGGGGGTGACGGGGGTCAGCCCCAGCATTTT
cdr3_aa: CASSQMGGDGGQPQHF

d_call: .
cdr3_length: 16
clone_size: .
v_call: TRBV4-3
j_call: TRBJ2-5
cdr3_nt: TGCGCCAGCAGCCAAGAGTTCGACGCGGCCCGGGAGACCCAGTACTTC
cdr3_aa: CASSQEFDAARETQYF

d_call: TRBD2
cdr3_length: 19
clone_size: many
v_call: TRBV6-5
j_call: TRBJ2-2
cdr3_nt: TGTGCCAGCAGTTACGGCGGTAGCGGGGGTTCCATATCAGGCGGGGAGCTGTTTTTT
cdr3_aa: CASSYGGSGGSISGGELFF

d_call: TRBD1
cdr3_length: 15
clone_size: many
v_call: TRBV13
j_call: TRBJ1-1
cdr3_nt: TGTGCCAGCAGCCTGGGACAGGGAAGAGACACTGAAGCTTTCTTT
cdr3_aa: CASSLGQGRDTEAFF

d_call: TRBD1
cdr3_length: 15
clone_size: few
v_call: TRBV7-3
j_call: TRBJ2-7
cdr3_nt: TGTGCCAGCAGCGACGGACAGGGGGGTTCCTACGAGCAGTACTTC
cdr3_aa: CASSDGQGGSYEQYF

d_call: .
cdr3_length: 13
clone_size: many
v_call: TRBV2
j_call: TRBJ1-2
cdr3_nt: TGTGCCAGCATTCAGGACAGCACCTATGGCTACACCTTC
cdr3_aa: CASIQDSTYGYTF

d_call: TRBD1
cdr3_length: 15
clone_size: once
v_call: TRBV7-9
j_call: TRBJ2-1
cdr3_nt: TGTGCCAGCAGCTTGTTGGGACAGGGGGCAGGTGAGCAGTTCTTC
cdr3_aa: CASSLLGQGAGEQFF

d_call: .
cdr3_length: 16
clone_size: many
v_call: TRBV11-2
j_call: TRBJ2-2
cdr3_nt: TGTGCCAGCAGCTTAGGGGCGGGACCTTACACCGGGGAGCTGTTTTTT
cdr3_aa: CASSLGAGPYTGELFF